This T cell receptor (beta chain) was sequenced for a study of tumor-infiltrating lymphocytes in primary liver carcinoma. In the study overall: Sample yields, roughly 3.5 to 8 million productive TCRbeta reads, were similar across the tissue types.

With a constant-region primer, TCR beta cDNA was made from approximately 500 ng of total RNA. Generation of the TCR beta libraries relied on three nested multiplex PCR rounds using slightly modified ARM-PCR. A C-beta reverse primer was combined with TRBV1-TRBV30 forward primers in the first two PCR rounds, and each round had around 11 cycles. TCRdb independently ran MiXCR on the multiplex PCR reads; one entry per CDR3 protein. Of roughly 120,000 distinct CDR3 sequences listed, around 60% are singletons. In the case of this clonotype: The germline gene is not matched at one end of the junction; a read error may be the cause.

Joint extraction of RNA and DNA used about 17-32 mg of bulk tissue that was unsorted. Patients underwent resection of primary liver carcinoma. Each sampled tumor had five separate regions taken from it. Per the germline V gene, CDR1 is SGHAT and CDR2 is FQNNGV. CDR3 length: 15 residues. Sample: liver tumor tissue from sampling region 3. Specified subset: tumor region T3, left-lateral pole. This clonotype was obtained from a woman aged 55-75 years with primary liver carcinoma and hepatitis B virus infection. This chain connects TRBV11-2 to TRBJ2-3, with D possibly matching TRBD2 (6 bases). The DNA of the CDR3 is TGTACCAGCAGATTAGAGTTTGGAGGGACAGATACGCAGTATTTT. It specifies CTSRLEFGGTDTQYF.